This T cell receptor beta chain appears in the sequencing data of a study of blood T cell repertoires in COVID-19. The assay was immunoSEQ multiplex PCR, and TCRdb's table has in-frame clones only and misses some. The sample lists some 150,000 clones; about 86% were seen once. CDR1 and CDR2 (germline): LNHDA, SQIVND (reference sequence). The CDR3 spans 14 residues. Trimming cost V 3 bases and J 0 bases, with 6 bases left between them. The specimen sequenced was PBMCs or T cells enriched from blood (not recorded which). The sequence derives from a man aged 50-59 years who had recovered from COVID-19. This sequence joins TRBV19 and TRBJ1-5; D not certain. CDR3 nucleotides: TGTGCCAGTAGTATCACTTATAGCAATCAGCCCCAGCATTTT. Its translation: CASSITYSNQPQHF.